This T cell receptor beta chain appears in the sequencing data of a study of shared T cell receptors in the human thymus. This clone was seen only once. Sequencing used immunoSEQ multiplex PCR; TCRdb keeps in-frame clones, though not all of them. The sample includes roughly 710,000 clones, approximately 85% of them seen just once. V was clipped by 4 bases and J by 3 bases, with 13 bases between them. Looked up from germline, CDR1 is SGHRS and CDR2 is YFSETQ. The CDR3 loop spans 15 amino acids. The sample also formed part of further work on human thymus T cells.

The specimen was thymocytes. The chain uses TRBV5-1 and TRBJ1-4; D is unclear. This TCR derives from a girl less than two years old with a congenital heart defect. The CDR3 sequence is CASSVSGIPNEKLFF. The CDR3, as DNA: TGCGCCAGCAGCGTCTCCGGGATCCCTAATGAAAAACTGTTTTTT.